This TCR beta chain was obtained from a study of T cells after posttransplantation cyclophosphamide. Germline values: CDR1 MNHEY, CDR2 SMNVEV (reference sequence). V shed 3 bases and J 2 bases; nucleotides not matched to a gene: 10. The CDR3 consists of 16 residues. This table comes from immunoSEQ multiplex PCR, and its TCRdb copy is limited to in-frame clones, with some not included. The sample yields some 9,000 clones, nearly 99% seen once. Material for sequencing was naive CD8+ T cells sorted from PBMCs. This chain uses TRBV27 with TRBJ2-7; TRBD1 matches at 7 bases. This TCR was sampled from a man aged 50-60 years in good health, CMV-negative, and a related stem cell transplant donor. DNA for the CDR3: TGTGCCAGCAGTTTTGGGGACAGCGACTTAACCTACGAGCAGTACTTC. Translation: CASSFGDSDLTYEQYF.